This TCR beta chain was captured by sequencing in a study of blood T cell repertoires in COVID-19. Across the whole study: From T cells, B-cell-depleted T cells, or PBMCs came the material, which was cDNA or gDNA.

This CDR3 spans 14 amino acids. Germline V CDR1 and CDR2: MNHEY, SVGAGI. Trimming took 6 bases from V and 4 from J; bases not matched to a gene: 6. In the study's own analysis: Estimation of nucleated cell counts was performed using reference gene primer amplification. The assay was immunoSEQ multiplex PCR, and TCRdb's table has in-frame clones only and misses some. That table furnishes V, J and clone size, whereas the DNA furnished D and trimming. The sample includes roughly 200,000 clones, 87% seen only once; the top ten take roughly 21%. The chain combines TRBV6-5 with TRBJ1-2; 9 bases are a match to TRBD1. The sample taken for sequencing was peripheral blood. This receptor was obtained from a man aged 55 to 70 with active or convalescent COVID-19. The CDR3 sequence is CASRGTGKTYGYTF. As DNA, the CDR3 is TGTGCCAGCAGGGGGACAGGGAAAACCTATGGCTACACCTTC.